Shown below are 25 T cell receptor beta chains from a single sample sequenced in a study of control samples from healthy donors and cancer patients. Using immunoSEQ multiplex PCR, the repertoire was profiled, and TCRdb retains in-frame clones only, with some absent. Among 150,000 or so clones listed, 93% were seen once. The specimen sequenced was blood. All receptors derive from a man between 18 and 29 years old in good health.

J is TRBJ2-3 and V is TRBV29-1; D is uncertain. The CDR3 loop spans 12 amino acids. Trimming removed 4 bases from V and 2 bases from J, with 7 bases in between. Germline V gene sequence: CDR1 SQVTM, CDR2 ANQGSEA. CDR3 sequence: CSVVLLTDTQYF. The CDR3 nucleotides read TGCAGCGTTGTCTTGCTCACAGATACGCAGTATTTT.

The chain recombines TRBV11-2 with TRBJ1-6; D is unclear. Germline values: CDR1 SGHAT, CDR2 FQNNGV. CDR3 length: 13 amino acids. The V end was cut by 1 base, the J end by 7 bases, with 5 bases between. Here the CDR3 DNA reads TGTGCCAGCAGCTTAGTGGAGAATTCACCCCTCCACTTT. Translating it yields CASSLVENSPLHF.

As concerns this clone: At one boundary the junction diverges from the germline segment, which might be a read error. The chain recombines TRBV7-7 with TRBJ2-2; D is uncertain. CDR1 SSHAT and CDR2 FNYEAQ come from the germline V gene (reference sequence). This CDR3 has 12 amino acids. The chain's CDR3 is CASSLRTGELFF. The DNA of the CDR3 is TGTGCTAGCAGCCTACGGACCGGGGAGCTGTTTTTT.

This clone was detected only once. The rearrangement links TRBV27 to TRBJ1-4; TRBD1 might be the D (5 bases). Trimming stripped 9 bases from V and 2 bases from J, with 13 bases between. The CDR3 has 14 amino acids. The germline CDR1 and CDR2 sequences are MNHEY and SMNVEV (reference sequence). Here the CDR3 reads CASSDRGTNEKLFF. In DNA, the CDR3 is TGTGCCAGTTCGGACCGGGGGACTAATGAAAAACTGTTTTTT.

This clone came up once. This sequence joins TRBV6-1 and TRBJ1-5; maybe TRBD1 (6 bases). The CDR3 consists of 15 residues. CDR1 is MNHNS and CDR2 is SASEGT in the germline V gene. The V end was cut by 2 bases, the J end by 4 bases, with 12 bases between. CDR3 in DNA: TGTGCCAGCAGTGAACACCCCCAGGGGAATCAGCCCCAGCATTTT. It yields the protein CASSEHPQGNQPQHF.

The CDR3 loop is CASSRLNEAFF. In DNA form, the CDR3 reads TGTGCCAGCAGTAGACTCAATGAAGCTTTCTTT. The chain combines TRBV6-6 with TRBJ1-1; the D is unclear. In germline, CDR1 is MNHNY, CDR2 SVGAGI (reference sequence). Trimming pared 5 bases from V and 7 bases from J, leaving 8 bases between. The CDR3 is made up of 11 amino acids.

The chain is built from TRBV2 and TRBJ1-2; D call uncertain. Trimming took 4 bases from V and 4 from J, leaving 10 bases between them. Germline V gene sequence: CDR1 SNHLY, CDR2 FYNNEI. The CDR3 spans 13 residues. CDR3 region: CASSVSELYGYTF. CDR3 bases: TGTGCCAGCAGTGTTTCTGAACTCTATGGCTACACCTTC.

The chain links TRBV14 to TRBJ2-1; tentatively, D is TRBD2 (5 bases). The CDR3 is 16 amino acids. Germline CDR1 is SGHDN and CDR2 is FVKESK. V was clipped by 1 base and J by 8 bases, with 18 bases between them. CDR3 sequence reads: CASSQVLGEGSDEQFF. CDR3 nucleotides: TGTGCCAGCAGCCAAGTTTTGGGAGAAGGGTCCGATGAGCAGTTCTTC.

As to this clone: Within the sample, other DNA sequences also encode this same CDR3. V gene TRBV5-1 combines with J gene TRBJ1-3; D remains ambiguous. The CDR3 runs to 14 residues. In germline, CDR1 is SGHRS, CDR2 YFSETQ. V lost 0 bases to trimming and J lost 0 bases, with 4 bases between them. CDR3 in amino acids: CASSLGGSGNTIYF. The CDR3 DNA reads as TGCGCCAGCAGCTTGGGGGGCTCTGGAAACACCATATATTTT.

V usage is TRBV15 and J usage is TRBJ2-5; D might be TRBD1 or TRBD2, each matching 5 bases. Germline assignment: CDR1 LNHNV and CDR2 YYDKDF (reference sequence). This CDR3 spans 14 amino acids. The V gene lost 0 bases and the J gene lost 5 bases, with 10 bases spanning the gap. The CDR3 loop reads CATSREGVRETQYF. In DNA, the CDR3 is TGTGCCACCAGCAGAGAGGGGGTGAGGGAGACCCAGTACTTC.

This chain joins TRBV5-1 and TRBJ2-7; D not certain. CDR1 is SGHRS, CDR2 YFSETQ, per germline. The CDR3 is 16 amino acids. V was pared by 1 base and J by 0 bases, with 14 bases between. CDR3 nucleotide sequence: TGCGCCAGCAGCTTGAATTCAATCGAGAGCTCCTACGAGCAGTACTTC. Protein product: CASSLNSIESSYEQYF.

DNA of the CDR3: TGTGCCAGCAGTGAATCTTCTCACAGGGGTGTGCCTGAAGCTTTCTTT. Encoded protein: CASSESSHRGVPEAFF. This chain links TRBV25-1 with TRBJ1-1; TRBD1 matches at 7 bases. CDR3 size: 16 residues. V lost 1 base and J lost 6; bases outside the gene matches: 11. Germline CDR1 and CDR2: MGHDK and SYGVNS.

The chain uses TRBV9 and TRBJ2-1; 8 positions agree with TRBD1. The V gene's germline CDR1 is SGDLS and CDR2 YYNGEE. The CDR3 has 14 amino acids. Unmatched junction bases numbered 5, after V lost 0 bases and J lost 9 bases. The CDR3 sequence: CASSVAAGGLEQFF. Here the CDR3 DNA reads TGTGCCAGCAGCGTAGCGGCAGGGGGCCTTGAGCAGTTCTTC.

The CDR3 DNA is TGTGCCAGCAGTCGGACAGGGTCCGGGGCCAACGTCCTGACTTTC. It specifies CASSRTGSGANVLTF. The chain employs TRBV6-5 and TRBJ2-6; 8 bases align to TRBD1. The CDR3 length is 15 residues. Germline loops: CDR1 MNHEY, CDR2 SVGAGI. V was pared by 5 bases and J by 4 bases, with 4 bases of the junction left unmatched.

This rearrangement joins TRBV15 to TRBJ2-3; TRBD1 might be the D (6 bases). Germline-derived CDR1 and CDR2 are LNHNV and YYDKDF (reference sequence). V dropped 5 bases and J dropped 2 bases, with 17 bases sitting between them. This CDR3 is 16 amino acids long. The CDR3 loop is CATSSSLRGPTDTQYF. CDR3 DNA: TGTGCCACCAGCTCGAGCCTCAGGGGCCCCACAGATACGCAGTATTTT.

This clone was recorded only once. CDR3 nucleotides: TGTGCCAGCACAACAGGGATGAATGAAAAACTGTTTTTT. Protein sequence: CASTTGMNEKLFF. This rearrangement joins TRBV11-2 to TRBJ1-4; maybe TRBD1 (6 bases). V was cut by 7 bases and J by 5 bases, with 11 bases left in between. There are 13 residues in the CDR3. Germline-derived CDR1 and CDR2 are SGHAT and FQNNGV.

The genes are TRBV10-3 and TRBJ2-7; 7 nucleotides line up with TRBD1. Germline CDR1 and CDR2: ENHRY and SYGVKD. The CDR3 has 15 amino acids. V trimming: 6 bases; J trimming: 3 bases; junction bases outside the gene matches: 11. DNA for the CDR3: TGTGCCATCAGGGTCCAGGGGACAGAAAACTACGAGCAGTACTTC. Translation gives CAIRVQGTENYEQYF.

The rearrangement joins TRBV7-3 to TRBJ2-3; TRBD2 matches at 12 bases. The germline V gene encodes CDR1 SGHTA and CDR2 FQGTGA. The CDR3 has 14 amino acids. The ends lost 5 bases at V and 5 bases at J; junction bases unmatched: 2. CDR3 loop: CASSPGLAGDTQYF. CDR3 DNA: TGTGCCAGCAGCCCGGGACTAGCGGGAGATACGCAGTATTTT.

The table lists this clone with a count of one. The chain recombines TRBV27 with TRBJ1-2; D gene uncertain. Trimming took 5 bases from V and 3 from J, leaving 7 bases between them. The CDR3 is made up of 12 amino acids. Germline-derived CDR1 and CDR2 are MNHEY and SMNVEV (reference sequence). This CDR3 reads CASSPDYYGYTF. Here the CDR3 DNA reads TGTGCCAGCAGTCCCGATTACTATGGCTACACCTTC.

This clone was seen more than once but under ten times. The chain employs TRBV7-3 and TRBJ2-1, with D possibly being TRBD1 or TRBD2 (5 bases each). The CDR3 runs 16 residues. Deletions cut 5 bases from V and 5 bases from J, with 19 bases between. Germline CDR1 and CDR2: SGHTA and FQGTGA. This CDR3 is CASSQFPRDPNNEQFF. The CDR3 DNA is TGTGCCAGCAGCCAATTCCCCCGGGACCCGAACAATGAGCAGTTCTTC.

The chain recombines TRBV6-5 with TRBJ1-1, with D possibly being TRBD1 (5 bases). Germline CDR1 reads MNHEY; CDR2 reads SVGAGI. The CDR3 has 15 residues. The germline V and J ends were trimmed by 2 bases and 9 bases, with 19 bases remaining between them. CDR3 sequence (DNA): TGTGCCAGCAGTTACCCCGGGGACTTCCTGAATCAAGCTTTCTTT. Translated, it gives CASSYPGDFLNQAFF.

The CDR3 region has the DNA TGTGCCAGCAGTCCTCCCGCTGAGACCTACGGGCGCTACAATGAGCAGTTCTTC. Amino acids: CASSPPAETYGRYNEQFF. This chain links TRBV6-6 with TRBJ2-1; D unclear. The germline V gene encodes CDR1 MNHNY and CDR2 SVGAGI (reference sequence). The CDR3 extends over 18 amino acids. V lost 5 bases, J lost 3 bases, and 23 bases lay in between.

The rearrangement joins TRBV19 to TRBJ1-5; possibly TRBD1 for D (6 bases). The CDR3 contains 12 residues. Trimming shortened V by 7 bases and J by 6 bases, and 10 bases separated the two germline ends. Germline loops: CDR1 LNHDA, CDR2 SQIVND (reference sequence). CDR3 sequence (DNA): TGTGCCAGTACAGGGGCGGGTCAGCCCCAGCATTTT. Translation: CASTGAGQPQHF.

This chain uses TRBV20-1 with TRBJ2-3; D gene unclear. The V end was cut by 4 bases, the J end by 3 bases, with 5 bases between. The CDR3 extends over 11 amino acids. The germline CDR1 and CDR2 sequences are DFQATT and SNEGSKA (reference sequence). CDR3 sequence: CSAKLTDTQYF. Here the CDR3 DNA reads TGCAGTGCTAAACTAACAGATACGCAGTATTTT.

The genes are TRBV3-1 (or the pseudogene TRBV3-2) and TRBJ1-3, with a tentative D call TRBD1 (5 bases). CDR3 length equals 18 residues. Germline CDR1 reads LGHDT; CDR2 reads YNNKEL (reference sequence). Trimming shortened V by 2 bases and J by 9 bases, and 26 bases separated the two germline ends. In nucleotides, the CDR3 is TGTGCCAGCAGCCAATGGAACGAGGGCCGGGGCTCTGGAGGCACCATATATTTT. Amino acid sequence: CASSQWNEGRGSGGTIYF.